One sample yielded the 3 T cell receptor beta chains listed below, sequenced in a study of Ad26.COV2.S vaccination and SARS-CoV-2 variants (dated by TCRdb to the early 2020s). The sample's treatment or condition label is to be understood as: some 20 received Ad26.COV2.S at low or high dose, single or two shots; roughly 5 received placebo; per-sample allocation not given. For vaccine and placebo recipients, the sequenced repertoires came from samples collected on day 63 after the first injection. The library was generated by the immunoSEQ multiplex PCR assay. TCRdb limited this immuneACCESS table to in-frame rearrangements with V and J called. A share of clones is missing; checked studies link under half to unresolved V genes, and the rest is unexplained. This sample has about 680,000 clones in its table, and roughly 90% of those were observed once. The top ten clonotypes cover 1.5% of the sample.

The sequencing here drew on peripheral blood, taken in a trial of Ad26.COV2.S vaccine versus placebo. These receptors all come from a person between 18 and 59 years old who received the Ad26.COV2.S COVID-19 vaccine or a placebo.

Turning to this clone: Other DNA sequences in this sample translate to the same CDR3. The chain recombines TRBV11-2 with TRBJ1-2, with TRBD1 matching over 7 bases. Germline CDR1 SGHAT, CDR2 FQNNGV. The CDR3 is 14 amino acids. With 1 base clipped from V and 8 bases from J, the junction kept 7 bases outside the gene matches. Written as DNA, the CDR3 is TGTGCCAGCAGCTTAGGGCAGGGGGGAAACGGCTACACCTTC. This codes for CASSLGQGGNGYTF.

The rearrangement uses TRBV4-3 and TRBJ1-6, with D hard to call. The V gene's germline CDR1 is LGHNA and CDR2 YSLEER. V was pared by 0 bases and J by 7 bases, with 13 bases between. This CDR3 is built from 16 residues. The CDR3 protein is CASSQDPSRSNSPLHF. Written as DNA, the CDR3 is TGCGCCAGCAGCCAAGATCCAAGCCGAAGCAATTCACCCCTCCACTTT.

This clone appeared a single time. The chain combines TRBV11-2 with TRBJ2-5, with TRBD2 matching over 11 bases. The V gene end was trimmed by 4 bases and the J gene end by 2 bases; junction bases not matched to a gene: 6. This CDR3 contains 16 residues. CDR1 and CDR2 (germline): SGHAT, FQNNGV. The CDR3 loop is CASSYPGLAAQETQYF. In DNA, the CDR3 is TGTGCCAGCAGCTATCCGGGACTAGCGGCTCAAGAGACCCAGTACTTC.